This TCR beta chain was recovered during a study of blood T cell repertoires in COVID-19. Study-wide context: Whether acute or convalescent, the COVID-19 samples came from the United States, Italy and Spain.

Some clones are missing from TCRdb's copy, which holds only in-frame ones; the method was immunoSEQ multiplex PCR. The sample gives 140,000 or so clones, around 83% of which show up once; 10% is in the top ten. The CDR3 is 11 amino acids. V shed 1 base and J shed 9 bases, with 9 bases lying between them. CDR1 and CDR2 (germline): GTSNPN, SVGIG (reference sequence). Sequenced input: peripheral blood. This sequence joins TRBV30 and TRBJ1-1, with D tentatively TRBD1 (6 bases). The receptor comes from a man in his sixties with active or convalescent COVID-19. This CDR3 reads CAWSADRKAFF. As DNA, the CDR3 is TGTGCCTGGAGTGCCGACAGGAAAGCTTTCTTT.